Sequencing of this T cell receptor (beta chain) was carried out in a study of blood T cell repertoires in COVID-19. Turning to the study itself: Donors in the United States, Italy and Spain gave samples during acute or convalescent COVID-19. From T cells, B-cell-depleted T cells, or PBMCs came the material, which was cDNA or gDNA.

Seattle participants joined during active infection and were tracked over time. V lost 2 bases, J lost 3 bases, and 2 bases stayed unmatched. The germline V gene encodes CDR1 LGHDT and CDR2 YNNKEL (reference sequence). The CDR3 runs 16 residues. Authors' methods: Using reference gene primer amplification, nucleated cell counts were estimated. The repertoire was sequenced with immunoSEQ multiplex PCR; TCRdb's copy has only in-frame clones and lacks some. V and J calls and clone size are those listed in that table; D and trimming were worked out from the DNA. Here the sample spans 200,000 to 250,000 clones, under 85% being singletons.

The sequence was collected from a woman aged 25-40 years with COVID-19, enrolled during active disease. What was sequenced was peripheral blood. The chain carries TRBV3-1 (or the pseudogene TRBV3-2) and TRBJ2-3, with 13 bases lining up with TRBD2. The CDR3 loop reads CASSQRTSGSTDTQYF. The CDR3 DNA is TGTGCCAGCAGCCAACGGACTAGCGGGAGTACAGATACGCAGTATTTT.